These 30 T cell receptor beta chains share one sample of origin, sequenced in a study of T cells in localized non-small cell lung cancer. Method: immunoSEQ multiplex PCR; TCRdb's copy keeps in-frame clones and lacks some. The sample holds roughly 26,000 clones; about 91% are singletons and the top ten take roughly 4%. Source: peripheral blood, taken before any cancer treatment. These receptors originate from a female donor of 60 years or more with stage II squamous cell lung carcinoma.

This chain joins TRBV10-1 and TRBJ2-3; 8 nucleotides agree with TRBD2. This CDR3 comprises 13 residues. The germline CDR1 and CDR2 sequences are WNHNN and SYGVQD (reference sequence). V dropped 7 bases and J dropped 3; count of bases not matched to a gene: 3. CDR3 sequence reads: CASNLAGTDTQYF. CDR3 sequence (DNA): TGCGCCAGCAATTTAGCGGGAACAGATACGCAGTATTTT.

On this clone: The sample contains more than one DNA sequence encoding this CDR3. The chain joins TRBV7-2 to TRBJ1-3; D gene unclear. The CDR3 length is 13 residues. CDR1 and CDR2 (germline): SGHTA, FQGNSA. Trimming removed 1 base at V and 4 bases at J, with 5 bases between. CDR3 protein: CASSLVRGNTIYF. DNA of the CDR3: TGTGCCAGCAGCTTAGTAAGGGGAAACACCATATATTTT.

This chain joins TRBV6-6 and TRBJ1-5, with a weak D call TRBD1 (5 bases). CDR1 MNHNY and CDR2 SVGAGI come from the germline V gene (reference sequence). Trimming left V 0 bases short and J 4 bases short, with 10 bases between. This CDR3 comprises 15 residues. The CDR3 DNA reads TGTGCCAGCAGTTACTCGCAGGGTGGAAATCAGCCCCAGCATTTT. It encodes CASSYSQGGNQPQHF.

The chain uses TRBV30 and TRBJ1-2; the match to TRBD1 covers 9 bases. V shed 3 bases, J shed 6 bases, and the junction held 11 bases outside the gene matches. Germline-derived CDR1 and CDR2 are GTSNPN and SVGIG (reference sequence). CDR3 length: 15 residues. The CDR3 region has the DNA TGTGCCTGGAGGATAGACAGGGGGTTGATTAATGGCTACACCTTC. Amino acid sequence: CAWRIDRGLINGYTF.

V usage is TRBV5-1 and J usage is TRBJ1-2; no clear D gene. From germline, CDR1 is SGHRS and CDR2 YFSETQ. V dropped 0 bases and J dropped 11 bases, with 11 bases sitting between them. CDR3 length: 12 residues. This chain's CDR3 is CASSLGGGRYTF. DNA for the CDR3: TGCGCCAGCAGCTTGGGTGGAGGGAGGTACACCTTC.

J is TRBJ1-3 and V is TRBV5-1, with D hard to call. Germline lookup yields CDR1 SGHRS and CDR2 YFSETQ. The CDR3 sequence is 14 residues long. V dropped 5 bases and J dropped 0 bases, with 9 bases sitting between them. The CDR3 DNA is TGCGCCAGCAGGTCAATCACCTCTGGAAACACCATATATTTT. Protein product: CASRSITSGNTIYF.

The chain carries TRBV2 and TRBJ1-6; D is possibly TRBD1 (5 bases). The CDR3 is 13 amino acids. V lost 6 bases to trimming and J lost 7 bases, with 10 bases between them. CDR1 and CDR2 (germline): SNHLY, FYNNEI. The CDR3 protein is CASRSTVNSPLHF. The CDR3 DNA follows: TGTGCCAGCAGGTCGACAGTCAATTCACCCCTCCACTTT.

The CDR3 bases are TGTGCCAGCAGGCAGACCGGGACAGTCTATGGCTACACCTTC. Amino acid sequence: CASRQTGTVYGYTF. This chain connects TRBV28 to TRBJ1-2; TRBD1 aligns across 7 bases. Per the germline V gene, CDR1 is MDHEN and CDR2 is SYDVKM. The CDR3 is 14 amino acids. Germline trimming cut 6 bases from V and 4 bases from J; bases unmatched to any gene: 8.

V and J are TRBV10-3 and TRBJ2-1; 11 bases are shared with TRBD2. There are 19 residues in the CDR3. The V and J ends lost 3 bases and 0 bases, in that order; junction bases with no gene match: 10. CDR1 is ENHRY, CDR2 SYGVKD, per germline. CDR3 sequence (DNA): TGTGCCATCAGTGATGATAGCGGGAGGGTTGCCCTCTCCTACAATGAGCAGTTCTTC. Encoded protein: CAISDDSGRVALSYNEQFF.

This clone appeared a single time. This chain connects TRBV30 to TRBJ2-5; the D is unclear. V dropped 2 bases and J dropped 6 bases, with 16 bases sitting between them. CDR1 is GTSNPN and CDR2 is SVGIG in the germline V gene (reference sequence). The CDR3 spans 14 residues. The CDR3 sequence: CAWSSSSHQKTQYF. CDR3 DNA: TGTGCCTGGAGTAGTAGTAGCCATCAGAAGACCCAGTACTTC.

J is TRBJ2-1 and V is TRBV15, with 7 bases fitting TRBD2. Per the germline V gene, CDR1 is LNHNV and CDR2 is YYDKDF (reference sequence). The junction had 19 bases not matched to a gene; V was cut back by 3 bases and J by 2 bases. The CDR3 has 20 amino acids. CDR3 in amino acids: CATSSALGNGLSGPYNEQFF. The CDR3 DNA is TGTGCCACCAGCAGTGCTCTTGGTAATGGGCTTAGCGGGCCCTACAATGAGCAGTTCTTC.

This chain links TRBV27 with TRBJ2-5; D unresolved. V gave up 2 bases and J gave up 4 bases, with 14 bases separating them. The germline V gene encodes CDR1 MNHEY and CDR2 SMNVEV (reference sequence). The CDR3 has 15 amino acids. CDR3 in amino acids: CASSLLGLLGETQYF. The CDR3, as DNA: TGTGCCAGCAGTTTACTAGGCCTGTTGGGAGAGACCCAGTACTTC.

The chain has TRBV6-6 and TRBJ2-7; weak D call: TRBD1 (6 bases). In germline, CDR1 is MNHNY, CDR2 SVGAGI (reference sequence). Trimming removed 2 bases at V and 3 bases at J, with 8 bases between. This CDR3 has 13 amino acids. CDR3 protein: CASSYTGHYEQYF. The CDR3 coding sequence is TGTGCCAGCAGTTACACAGGGCACTACGAGCAGTACTTC.

The chain couples TRBV5-1 to TRBJ1-3; TRBD1 might be the D (5 bases). Deletions cut 5 bases from V and 2 bases from J, with 8 bases between. CDR3 size: 13 residues. Germline V gene data show CDR1 as SGHRS and CDR2 as YFSETQ. The CDR3 DNA is TGCGCCAGCAGACAGGACACTGGAAACACCATATATTTT. Protein: CASRQDTGNTIYF.

The chain employs TRBV7-8 and TRBJ2-2; 9 nucleotides agree with TRBD2. J was trimmed by 4 bases and V by 1 base; bases with no gene match: 1. Germline-derived CDR1 and CDR2 are SGHVS and FQNEAQ. The CDR3 is 15 residues long. CDR3 coding DNA: TGTGCCAGCAGCTTAGGACTAGCGGCCACCGGGGAGCTGTTTTTT. This encodes CASSLGLAATGELFF.

CDR3 amino acids: CASRPPSGGTDTQYF. CDR3 coding DNA: TGCGCCAGCAGGCCTCCTAGCGGGGGGACAGATACGCAGTATTTT. The rearrangement uses TRBV5-1 and TRBJ2-3, with 11 bases matching TRBD2. V lost 5 bases and J lost 3; bases outside the gene matches: 5. The length of the CDR3 is 15 residues. CDR1 is SGHRS and CDR2 is YFSETQ in the germline V gene.

The genes are TRBV7-8 and TRBJ2-1; no clear D gene. V gave up 10 bases and J gave up 4 bases, with 14 bases separating them. Germline CDR1 SGHVS, CDR2 FQNEAQ. CDR3 length equals 13 residues. The CDR3 coding sequence is TGTGCCATCGTTCGGCCGGAGTACAATGAGCAGTTCTTC. Its protein is CAIVRPEYNEQFF.

With regard to this clone: At one end, the junction sequence differs from germline, possibly due to a read error. This chain uses TRBV7-7 with TRBJ2-5; TRBD2 matches at 9 bases. Germline V gives CDR1 SSHAT, CDR2 FNYEAQ (reference sequence). The length of the CDR3 is 15 residues. CDR3 coding DNA: TGTGCTAGCAGCCCTCCCGGGACTAGCAGTCAGACCCAGTACTTC. As protein: CASSPPGTSSQTQYF.

V gene TRBV1 combines with J gene TRBJ1-1; the table gives TRBD1 as D, unverified against the DNA. TRBV1 is described as a pseudogene. This CDR3 region has 23 residues. The DNA of the CDR3 is TGCACCAGCAGCCACTCCAGGGGCCGTCACGGGGCCGTTCCCGATTCCGAGGGCACTGAAGCTTTCTTT. Translation: CTSSHSRGRHGAVPDSEGTEAFF.

This chain links TRBV4-3 with TRBJ1-5; 8 nucleotides line up with TRBD1. Germline V gene sequence: CDR1 LGHNA, CDR2 YSLEER. The CDR3 loop spans 14 amino acids. V lost 2 bases to trimming and J lost 5 bases; unmatched junction nucleotides: 2. CDR3 nucleotides: TGCGCCAGCAGCCAAAGACAGGGGTATCAGCCCCAGCATTTT. This sequence encodes CASSQRQGYQPQHF.

The chain recombines TRBV6-4 with TRBJ1-5; D unresolved. Germline CDR1 and CDR2: MRHNA and SNTAGT. The CDR3 covers 15 residues. V was shortened by 7 bases and J by 4 bases, with 17 bases between the two germline ends. CDR3 bases: TGTGCCAGCACCCCACAAGGGAGGAAGAATCAGCCCCAGCATTTT. Translating gives CASTPQGRKNQPQHF.

This clone was seen a single time. The rearrangement uses TRBV10-1 and TRBJ1-2; possible D gene TRBD1, 5 bases. This CDR3 has 16 residues. V was clipped by 8 bases and J by 7 bases, with 26 bases between them. Germline assignment: CDR1 WNHNN and CDR2 SYGVQD (reference sequence). CDR3 region: CASSKGRLGAQGGYTF. For the CDR3, the DNA is TGCGCCAGCTCAAAAGGACGGCTCGGGGCCCAGGGTGGCTACACCTTC.

This chain joins TRBV23-1 and TRBJ2-1, with 7 bases that match TRBD2. TRBV23-1 is filed as an ORF, its function uncertain. The CDR3 is made up of 17 amino acids. V dropped 6 bases and J dropped 3; count of bases not matched to a gene: 14. The CDR3 region is CASREDPTSEGYNEQFF. CDR3 DNA sequence: TGCGCCAGCAGGGAAGACCCCACTAGCGAGGGCTACAATGAGCAGTTCTTC.

CDR3 residues: CASRTVGGGQETQYF. The CDR3 DNA reads as TGCGCCAGCAGGACTGTGGGCGGGGGGCAAGAGACCCAGTACTTC. V and J are TRBV4-1 and TRBJ2-5; 8 positions agree with TRBD2. J lost 2 bases, V lost 6 bases, and 8 bases had no gene match. There are 15 residues in the CDR3. CDR1 is MGHRA, CDR2 YSYEKL, per germline.

The chain is built from TRBV19 and TRBJ1-2; D not resolved. V lost 3 bases and J lost 0, with 11 bases in between. Germline CDR1 LNHDA, CDR2 SQIVND (reference sequence). CDR3 length: 15 amino acids. The CDR3 region is CASSISRAANYGYTF. The CDR3 region has the DNA TGTGCCAGTAGTATTAGTAGGGCCGCTAACTATGGCTACACCTTC.

V is TRBV6-5 and J is TRBJ1-6; D call uncertain. Trimming took off 6 bases at V and 8 bases at J, with 14 bases between the two ends. There are 14 residues in the CDR3. Germline V lookup: CDR1 MNHEY, CDR2 SVGAGI. CDR3 in amino acids: CASSIGRSDSPLHF. The DNA of the CDR3 is TGTGCCAGCAGCATAGGCAGGAGCGATTCACCCCTCCACTTT.

This clone has just one count. V and J are TRBV7-8 and TRBJ1-5, with D perhaps matching TRBD1 (6 bases). In germline, CDR1 is SGHVS, CDR2 FQNEAQ. The CDR3 loop spans 14 amino acids. V dropped 7 bases and J dropped 7 bases, with 17 bases sitting between them. CDR3 coding DNA: TGTGCCAGCACCGAGCGACAGGTCGCCCAGCCCCAGCATTTT. It translates to CASTERQVAQPQHF. Full variable domain (outside the CDR3, taken from reference TRBV7-8 and TRBJ1-5): GAGVSQSPRYKVAKRGQDVALRCDPISGHVSLFWYQQALGQGPEFLTYFQNEAQLDKSGLPSDRFFAERPEGSVSTLKIQRTQQEDSAVYLCASTERQVAQPQHFGDGTRLSIL.

The DNA for the CDR3 is TGTGCCAGCAGCGTGATCCCGACCGGGGAGCTGTTTTTT. Its protein is CASSVIPTGELFF. The rearrangement links TRBV5-4 to TRBJ2-2; D is unresolved. The CDR3 runs to 13 residues. The germline gives CDR1 SGHNT, CDR2 YYREEE (reference sequence). V lost 4 bases to trimming and J lost 5 bases, with 9 bases between them.

The rearrangement links TRBV13 to TRBJ1-2; no clear D. The CDR3 spans 14 residues. CDR1 is PRHDT and CDR2 is FYEKMQ in the germline V gene (reference sequence). V shed 2 bases and J shed 0 bases, with 7 bases lying between them. CDR3 residues: CASSLFTSNYGYTF. CDR3 nucleotide sequence: TGTGCCAGCAGCTTATTCACGTCTAACTATGGCTACACCTTC.

This clone was recorded only once. The chain has TRBV30 and TRBJ1-2, with 8 positions matching TRBD1. CDR1 is GTSNPN and CDR2 is SVGIG in the germline V gene (reference sequence). CDR3 length: 15 residues. Losses at the gene ends were 2 bases for V and 4 bases for J; bases not matched to a gene: 9. The CDR3 sequence is CAWSTGRGPTYGYTF. CDR3 nucleotide sequence: TGTGCCTGGAGTACTGGCAGGGGGCCCACCTATGGCTACACCTTC.